The clone carrying this T cell receptor (beta chain) was observed a few times. Antigen specificity is unknown. The data were taken from a study of T cell repertoires in cytomegalovirus infection. Study-wide background: Recently identified HLA-C-restricted CMV epitopes were among the peptides used. Evidence of both CMV infection and a matching HLA type came from public TCR beta signatures. The study's findings and limits: Ex vivo responses were dominated by HLA-C-restricted CMV-specific TCR beta clonotypes.

Via MiXCR, TCRdb re-called the reads, giving one row per CDR3 protein. The sample lists about 220,000 distinct CDR3 sequences, 35% to 40% seen once, with about 60% in the top ten. Trimming shortened V by 3 bases and J by 0 bases, and 9 bases separated the two germline ends. The CDR3 is 14 residues long. CDR1 and CDR2 from the germline V gene are MNHNS and SASEGT. Source: CD8+ T cells from cultured PBMCs, taken from culture after CMV antigen stimulation. This chain connects TRBV6-1 to TRBJ2-7; D is uncertain. This receptor was obtained from a human donor in good health (CMV status not recorded). Some clones in this sample may be carry-over from other donors' samples. As DNA, the CDR3 is TGTGCCAGCAGTGAGGTGTCAGACTCCTACGAGCAGTACTTC. The encoded protein is CASSEVSDSYEQYF.